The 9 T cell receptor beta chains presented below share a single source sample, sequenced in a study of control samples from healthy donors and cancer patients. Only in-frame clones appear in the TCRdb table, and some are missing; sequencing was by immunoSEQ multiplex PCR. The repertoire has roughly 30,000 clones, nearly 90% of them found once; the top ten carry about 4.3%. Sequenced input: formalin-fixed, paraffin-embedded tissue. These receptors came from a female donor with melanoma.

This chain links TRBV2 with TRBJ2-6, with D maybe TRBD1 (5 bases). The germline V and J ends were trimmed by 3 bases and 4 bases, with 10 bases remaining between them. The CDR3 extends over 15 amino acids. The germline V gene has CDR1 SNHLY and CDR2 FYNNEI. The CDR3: CASSDQGLGANVLTF. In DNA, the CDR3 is TGTGCCAGCAGTGATCAGGGTTTGGGGGCCAACGTCCTGACTTTC.

CDR3 sequence reads: CASSLEVAQVHPLHF. CDR3 coding DNA: TGCGCCAGCAGCTTGGAGGTGGCACAGGTTCATCCCCTCCACTTT. This rearrangement joins TRBV5-1 to TRBJ1-6; a possible D gene is TRBD1 (5 bases). This CDR3 comprises 15 residues. V shed 0 bases and J shed 13 bases, with 17 bases lying between them. From germline, CDR1 is SGHRS and CDR2 YFSETQ.

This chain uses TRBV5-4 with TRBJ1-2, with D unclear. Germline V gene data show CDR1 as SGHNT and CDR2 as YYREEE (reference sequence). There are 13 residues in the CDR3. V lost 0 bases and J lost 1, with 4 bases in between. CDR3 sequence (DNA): TGTGCCAGCAGCTTGGACTATAACTATGGCTACACCTTC. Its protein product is CASSLDYNYGYTF.

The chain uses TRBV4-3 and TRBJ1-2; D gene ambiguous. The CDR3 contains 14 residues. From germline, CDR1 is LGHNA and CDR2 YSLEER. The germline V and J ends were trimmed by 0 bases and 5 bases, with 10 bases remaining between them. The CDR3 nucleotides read TGCGCCAGCAGCCAAGAGTCCTGGAATTATGGCTACACCTTC. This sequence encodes CASSQESWNYGYTF.

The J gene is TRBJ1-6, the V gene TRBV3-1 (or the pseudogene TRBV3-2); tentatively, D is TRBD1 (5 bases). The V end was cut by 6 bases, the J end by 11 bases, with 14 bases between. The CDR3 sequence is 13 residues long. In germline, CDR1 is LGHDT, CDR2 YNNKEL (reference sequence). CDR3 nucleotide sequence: TGTGCCAGCAGTCGTGTGGGGGGTACACCCCTCCACTTT. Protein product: CASSRVGGTPLHF.

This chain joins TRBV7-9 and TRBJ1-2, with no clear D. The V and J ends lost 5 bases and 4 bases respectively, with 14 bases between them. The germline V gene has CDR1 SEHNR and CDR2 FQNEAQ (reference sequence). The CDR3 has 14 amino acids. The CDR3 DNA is TGTGCCAGCAGCCCCAGTAGGTCGGTCTATGGCTACACCTTC. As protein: CASSPSRSVYGYTF.

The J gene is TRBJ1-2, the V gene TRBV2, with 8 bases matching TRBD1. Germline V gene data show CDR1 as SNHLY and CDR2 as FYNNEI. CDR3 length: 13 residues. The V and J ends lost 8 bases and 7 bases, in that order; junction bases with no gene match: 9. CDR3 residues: CASLGQVPSGYTF. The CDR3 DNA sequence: TGTGCCAGCTTGGGACAGGTTCCAAGTGGCTACACCTTC.

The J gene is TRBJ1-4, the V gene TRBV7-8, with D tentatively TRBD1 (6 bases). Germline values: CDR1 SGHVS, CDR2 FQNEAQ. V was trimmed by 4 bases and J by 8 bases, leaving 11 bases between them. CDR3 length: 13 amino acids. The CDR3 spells CASSSGQREKLFF. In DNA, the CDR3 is TGTGCCAGCAGCTCCGGACAGCGGGAAAAACTGTTTTTT.

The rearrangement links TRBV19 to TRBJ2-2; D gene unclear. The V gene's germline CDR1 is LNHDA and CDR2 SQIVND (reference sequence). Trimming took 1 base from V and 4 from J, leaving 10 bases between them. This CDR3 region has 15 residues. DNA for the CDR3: TGTGCCAGTAGTATAGGTTTACAGTCCACCGGGGAGCTGTTTTTT. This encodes CASSIGLQSTGELFF.